These T cell receptor beta chains were read from a single sample in a study of shared clonotypes between healthy human individuals. Data came from immunoSEQ multiplex PCR; TCRdb stores just in-frame clones and leaves some out. This table holds approximately 2.3 million clones, roughly 93% found once. The sample was naive CD4+ T cells from PBMCs. These receptors were collected from a man between 18 and 35 years old in good health. Some clones in this sample may be carry-over from other donors' samples. Each CDR3 is given with its conserved first and last residue. D genes are given only for firm matches. Size is stated for part of the rows, as once, few or many counts, or as a class when the clone is expanded.

v_gene,d_gene,abundance,j_gene,CDR3aa,CDR3nt
TRBV29-1,TRBD1,-,TRBJ2-3,CSARTGRVPRTDTQYF,TGCAGCGCCCGGACAGGGCGGGTACCAAGGACAGATACGCAGTATTTT
TRBV9,-,-,TRBJ2-7,CASSVAPGSLYEQYF,TGTGCCAGCAGCGTAGCGCCGGGATCGCTATACGAGCAGTACTTC
TRBV6-6,-,-,TRBJ2-1,CASSPGAREQFF,TGTGCCAGCAGCCCTGGTGCTAGAGAGCAGTTCTTC
TRBV19,-,-,TRBJ2-7,CASSPPGAEQYF,TGTGCCAGTAGTCCCCCAGGAGCTGAGCAGTACTTC
TRBV6-6,-,-,TRBJ1-5,CASSYSLIGNQPQHF,TGTGCCAGCAGTTACAGCCTTATAGGCAATCAGCCCCAGCATTTT
TRBV9,TRBD1,-,TRBJ2-7,CASSVFIGRGYYEQYF,TGTGCCAGCAGCGTCTTTATAGGCAGGGGGTACTACGAGCAGTACTTC
TRBV19,TRBD2,-,TRBJ2-3,CASSTETSGKGGTQYF,TGTGCCAGTAGTACCGAGACTAGCGGGAAAGGAGGTACGCAGTATTTT
TRBV27,TRBD2,once,TRBJ2-7,CASSRPGTSGRAWYEQYF,TGTGCCAGCAGTCGACCCGGGACTAGCGGGAGGGCCTGGTACGAGCAGTACTTC
TRBV5-1,TRBD2,-,TRBJ2-7,CASSPGTSGWGYEQYF,TGCGCCAGCAGCCCCGGGACTAGCGGTTGGGGGTACGAGCAGTACTTC
TRBV5-1,-,once,TRBJ1-2,CASSSDSLGSYGYTF,TGCGCCAGCAGCTCGGACTCCCTGGGGAGTTATGGCTACACCTTC
TRBV27,TRBD1,-,TRBJ1-2,CASSSPGQGYGYTF,TGTGCCAGCAGTTCTCCGGGACAGGGGTATGGCTACACCTTC
TRBV6-5,-,-,TRBJ1-2,CASSGTGTGYGYTF,TGTGCCAGCAGTGGAACTGGGACTGGCTATGGCTACACCTTC
TRBV2,-,-,TRBJ2-1,CASSERRPGVGNEQFF,TGTGCCAGCAGTGAAAGGCGGCCAGGGGTTGGCAATGAGCAGTTCTTC
TRBV2,-,-,TRBJ2-7,CASTRTRGAAYEQYF,TGTGCCAGCACTCGGACCAGGGGGGCCGCGTACGAGCAGTACTTC
TRBV7-3,TRBD2,-,TRBJ2-1,CASSLRTSGTGSHEQFF,TGTGCCAGCAGCTTAAGGACTAGCGGGACAGGATCCCATGAGCAGTTCTTC
TRBV5-1,TRBD2,-,TRBJ2-1,CASSLLANEQFF,TGCGCCAGCAGCTTACTAGCGAATGAGCAGTTCTTC
TRBV5-8,-,-,TRBJ1-2,CASSLQGIGGYTF,TGTGCCAGCAGCCTACAGGGTATAGGTGGCTACACCTTC
TRBV5-4,-,-,TRBJ2-5,CASSTGYREQETQYF,TGTGCCAGCAGCACCGGCTACAGGGAACAAGAGACCCAGTACTTC
TRBV15,-,few,TRBJ2-2,CATSRFRGELFF,TGTGCCACCAGCAGGTTTCGAGGGGAGCTGTTTTTT
TRBV5-1,-,-,TRBJ2-5,CASSLEGQETQYF,TGCGCCAGCAGCTTGGAAGGTCAAGAGACCCAGTACTTC
TRBV15,-,-,TRBJ2-7,CATSRDQAAAYEQYF,TGTGCCACCAGCAGAGATCAAGCGGCCGCCTACGAGCAGTACTTC
TRBV7-9,-,-,TRBJ2-4,CASSLERARAKNIQYF,TGTGCCAGCAGCTTAGAGAGGGCCAGAGCCAAAAACATTCAGTACTTC
TRBV29-1,-,-,TRBJ2-3,CSVEGGVDTQYF,TGCAGCGTTGAAGGCGGAGTAGATACGCAGTATTTT
TRBV7-6,-,once,TRBJ2-7,CASSLAAGREQYF,TGTGCCAGCAGCTTAGCGGCAGGGAGGGAGCAGTACTTC
TRBV29-1,TRBD2,once,TRBJ2-1,CSAVAGAGEQFF,TGCAGCGCTGTAGCGGGAGCGGGTGAGCAGTTCTTC
TRBV19,TRBD2,-,TRBJ2-5,CASSMYSGGQETQYF,TGTGCCAGTAGTATGTACAGCGGGGGCCAAGAGACCCAGTACTTC
TRBV13,-,-,TRBJ2-7,CASSLGGKRNEQYF,TGTGCCAGCAGCTTAGGAGGGAAAAGGAACGAGCAGTACTTC
TRBV2,TRBD1,-,TRBJ1-4,CASSDLTGGSEKLFF,TGTGCCAGCAGTGACTTGACAGGGGGAAGCGAAAAACTGTTTTTT
TRBV27,-,-,TRBJ1-1,CASSLLNPVNTEAFF,TGTGCCAGCAGTTTATTAAACCCAGTGAACACTGAAGCTTTCTTT
TRBV2,-,-,TRBJ2-1,CASSGPGGLYNEQFF,TGTGCCAGCAGTGGACCCGGGGGCCTCTACAATGAGCAGTTCTTC
TRBV11-1,TRBD1,-,TRBJ1-1,CASSPRTGANTEAFF,TGTGCCAGCAGCCCAAGAACAGGGGCGAACACTGAAGCTTTCTTT
TRBV11-1,TRBD2,-,TRBJ2-1,CASSLEGLAGYNEQFF,TGTGCCAGCAGCTTAGAGGGACTAGCGGGATACAATGAGCAGTTCTTC
TRBV7-2,TRBD2,-,TRBJ2-7,CASSLEYSGRAHEQYF,TGTGCCAGCAGCTTAGAATATAGCGGGAGGGCCCACGAGCAGTACTTC
TRBV7-2,TRBD2,once,TRBJ2-1,CASSPWTSGRGGGEQFF,TGTGCCAGCAGCCCCTGGACTAGCGGGAGAGGGGGAGGGGAGCAGTTCTTC
TRBV9,TRBD2,-,TRBJ2-1,CASSGLAGGYNEQFF,TGTGCCAGCAGTGGACTAGCGGGAGGATACAATGAGCAGTTCTTC
TRBV2,-,-,TRBJ1-1,CASSVGSRAEAFF,TGTGCCAGCAGTGTGGGCAGTCGTGCTGAAGCTTTCTTT
TRBV7-2,-,-,TRBJ2-5,CASSLVRGRETQYF,TGTGCCAGCAGCTTAGTCCGGGGGAGAGAGACCCAGTACTTC
TRBV15,TRBD2,-,TRBJ2-2,CATSRILAGGTGELFF,TGTGCCACCAGCAGAATACTAGCGGGAGGGACCGGGGAGCTGTTTTTT
TRBV5-1,-,once,TRBJ2-2,CASSLVGSNTGELFF,TGCGCCAGCAGCTTGGTCGGGTCGAACACCGGGGAGCTGTTTTTT
TRBV5-1,-,-,TRBJ1-1,CASQAPLATEAFF,TGCGCCAGCCAAGCCCCTCTGGCCACTGAAGCTTTCTTT
TRBV28,-,-,TRBJ1-5,CASSLERLGRNQPQHF,TGTGCCAGCAGTTTAGAACGGCTAGGCCGCAATCAGCCCCAGCATTTT
TRBV5-5,-,few,TRBJ2-1,CASSLARANEQFF,TGTGCCAGCAGCTTGGCCAGGGCCAATGAGCAGTTCTTC
TRBV28,TRBD1,-,TRBJ2-1,CASSLAGGWNEQFF,TGTGCCAGCAGCTTGGCAGGGGGCTGGAATGAGCAGTTCTTC
TRBV30,TRBD2,-,TRBJ2-7,CAWSVRVGRAGEQYF,TGTGCCTGGAGTGTACGGGTCGGGAGGGCCGGAGAGCAGTACTTC
TRBV5-5,TRBD1,-,TRBJ1-1,CASSLRDRNTEAFF,TGTGCCAGCAGCCTCCGGGACAGAAACACTGAAGCTTTCTTT
TRBV11-3,TRBD1,-,TRBJ2-7,CASSPGQGTYEQYF,TGTGCCAGCAGCCCGGGACAGGGTACCTACGAGCAGTACTTC
TRBV19,-,-,TRBJ1-4,CASSIYERANEKLFF,TGTGCCAGTAGTATTTATGAACGGGCTAATGAAAAACTGTTTTTT